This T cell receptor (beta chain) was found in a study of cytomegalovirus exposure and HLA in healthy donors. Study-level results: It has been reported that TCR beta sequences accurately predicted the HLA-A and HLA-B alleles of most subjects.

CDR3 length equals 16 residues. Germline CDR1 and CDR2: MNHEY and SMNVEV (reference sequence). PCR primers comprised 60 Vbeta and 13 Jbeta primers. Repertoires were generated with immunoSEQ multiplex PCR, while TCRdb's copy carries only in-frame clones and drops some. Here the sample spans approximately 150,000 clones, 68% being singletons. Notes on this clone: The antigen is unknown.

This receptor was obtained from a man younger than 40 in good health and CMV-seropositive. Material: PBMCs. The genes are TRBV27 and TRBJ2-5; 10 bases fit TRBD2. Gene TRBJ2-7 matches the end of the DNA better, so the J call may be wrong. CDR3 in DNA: TGTGCCAGCAGTCTACTAGCGGGACCAAACTCCTACGAGCAGTACTTC. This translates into CASSLLAGPNSYEQYF.